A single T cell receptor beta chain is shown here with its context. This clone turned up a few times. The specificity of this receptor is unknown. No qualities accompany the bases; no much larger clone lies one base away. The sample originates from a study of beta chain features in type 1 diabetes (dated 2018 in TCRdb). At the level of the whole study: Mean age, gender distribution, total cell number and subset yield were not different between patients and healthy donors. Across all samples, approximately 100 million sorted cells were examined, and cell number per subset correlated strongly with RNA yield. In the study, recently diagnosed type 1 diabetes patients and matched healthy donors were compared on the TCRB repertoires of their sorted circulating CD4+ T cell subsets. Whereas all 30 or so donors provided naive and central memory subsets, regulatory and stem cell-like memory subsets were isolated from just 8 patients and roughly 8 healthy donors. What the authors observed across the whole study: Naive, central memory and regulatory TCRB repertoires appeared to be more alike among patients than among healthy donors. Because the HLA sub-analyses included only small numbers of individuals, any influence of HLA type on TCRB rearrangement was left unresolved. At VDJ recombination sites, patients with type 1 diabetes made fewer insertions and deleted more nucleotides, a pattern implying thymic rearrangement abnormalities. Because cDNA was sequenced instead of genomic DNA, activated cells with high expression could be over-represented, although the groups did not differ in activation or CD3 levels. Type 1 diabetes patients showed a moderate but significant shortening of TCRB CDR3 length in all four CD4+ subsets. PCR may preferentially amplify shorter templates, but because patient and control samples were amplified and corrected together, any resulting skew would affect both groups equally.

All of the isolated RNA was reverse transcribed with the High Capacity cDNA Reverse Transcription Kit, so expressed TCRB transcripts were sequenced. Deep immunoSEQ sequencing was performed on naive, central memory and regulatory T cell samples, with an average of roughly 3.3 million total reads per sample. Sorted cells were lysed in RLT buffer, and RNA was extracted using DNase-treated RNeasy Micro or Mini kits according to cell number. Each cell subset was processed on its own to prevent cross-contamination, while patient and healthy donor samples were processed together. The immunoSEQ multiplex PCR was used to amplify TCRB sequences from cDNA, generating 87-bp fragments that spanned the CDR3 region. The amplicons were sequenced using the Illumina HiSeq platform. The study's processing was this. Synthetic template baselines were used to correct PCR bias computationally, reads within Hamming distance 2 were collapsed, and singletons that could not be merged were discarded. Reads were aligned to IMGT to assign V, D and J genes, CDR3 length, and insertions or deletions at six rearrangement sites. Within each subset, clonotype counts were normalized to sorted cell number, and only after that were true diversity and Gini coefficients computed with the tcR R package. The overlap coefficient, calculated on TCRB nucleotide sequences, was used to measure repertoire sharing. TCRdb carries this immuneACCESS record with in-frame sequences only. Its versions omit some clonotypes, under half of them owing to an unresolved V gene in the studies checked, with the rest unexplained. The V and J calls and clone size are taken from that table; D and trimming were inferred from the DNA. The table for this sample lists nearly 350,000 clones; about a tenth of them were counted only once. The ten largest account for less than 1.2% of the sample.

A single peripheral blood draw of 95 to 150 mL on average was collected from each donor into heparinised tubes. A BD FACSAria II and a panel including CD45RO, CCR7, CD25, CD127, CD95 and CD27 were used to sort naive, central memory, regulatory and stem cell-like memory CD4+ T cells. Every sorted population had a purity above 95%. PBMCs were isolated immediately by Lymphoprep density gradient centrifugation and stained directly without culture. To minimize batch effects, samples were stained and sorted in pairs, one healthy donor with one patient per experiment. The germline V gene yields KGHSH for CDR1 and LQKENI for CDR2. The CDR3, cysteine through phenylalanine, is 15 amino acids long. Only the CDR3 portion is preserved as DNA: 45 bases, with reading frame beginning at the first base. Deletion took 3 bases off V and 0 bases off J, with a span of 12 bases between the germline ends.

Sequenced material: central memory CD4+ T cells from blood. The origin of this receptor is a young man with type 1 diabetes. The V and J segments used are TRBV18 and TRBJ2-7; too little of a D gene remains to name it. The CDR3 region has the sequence CASSPPSEGSYEQYF. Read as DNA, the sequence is TGTGCCAGCTCACCCCCGTCGGAAGGCTCCTACGAGCAGTACTTC.